A selection of T cell receptor beta chains follows, all from one sample in a study of HIV-infected patients and healthy controls. One entry per CDR3 protein results from TCRdb running MiXCR on the 5' RACE reads. The sample includes tens of thousands of distinct CDR3 sequences, roughly 16% of them seen just once. The sequenced sample was CD4+ T cells from blood. The receptors were gathered from a human donor in good health. Each CDR3 is given with its conserved first and last residue. Each record gives: clone size, D gene, J gene, V gene, CDR3 DNA, CDR3 protein. D genes are given only for firm matches. Size tells how often a clone was seen (once, few, many) or the class of an expanded clone, and some rows leave it out.

NA	NA	TRBJ1-4	TRBV12-3/TRBV12-4	TGTGCCAGCAGTCCCGCAACTAATGAAAAACTGTTTTTT	CASSPATNEKLFF
few	NA	TRBJ2-5	TRBV5-1	TGCGCCAGCAGCCCCCCTACCGGTAGGGGGGTCGAGACCCAGTACTTC	CASSPPTGRGVETQYF
NA	TRBD1	TRBJ1-5	TRBV27	TGTGCCAGCAGTTTGCCCCCGGACAGGGCTCTTTATAGCAATCAGCCCCAGCATTTT	CASSLPPDRALYSNQPQHF
many	TRBD1	TRBJ2-7	TRBV29-1	TGCAGCGTTAGAAAACCGGGACAGGGGCGCAGGGTCTCCTACGAGCAGTACTTC	CSVRKPGQGRRVSYEQYF
NA	TRBD2	TRBJ2-5	TRBV12-3/TRBV12-4	TGTGCCAGCAGGGCGGCATGGCGGGGGGTGAGAGAGACCCAGTACTTC	CASRAAWRGVRETQYF
few	NA	TRBJ2-6	TRBV5-1	TGCGCCAGCAGCTTGGTTTCGGGGGCTGGGGCCAACGTCCTGACTTTC	CASSLVSGAGANVLTF
NA	TRBD1	TRBJ1-3	TRBV15	TGTGCCACCAGCAGTCCGGGACAGACGGACACCATATATTTT	CATSSPGQTDTIYF
NA	NA	TRBJ1-3	TRBV5-1	TGCGCCAGCAGGTCACAGTTCTCTGGAAACACCATATATTTT	CASRSQFSGNTIYF
many	NA	TRBJ1-1	TRBV14	TGTGCCAGCAGCCAAGAGGGAATGTCAATGGGCACTGAAGCTTTCTTT	CASSQEGMSMGTEAFF
NA	NA	TRBJ1-5	TRBV19	TGTGCCAGTGGACTAGAGGGGTTTGTTCGGCCCCAGCATTTT	CASGLEGFVRPQHF
few	NA	TRBJ2-1	TRBV25-1	TGTGCCAGCAGTGATAGGGAGGCCAATGAGCAGTTCTTC	CASSDREANEQFF
few	NA	TRBJ2-1	TRBV12-3/TRBV12-4	TGTGCCAGCAGTTTAGCGCAGGGCTACAATGAGCAGTTCTTC	CASSLAQGYNEQFF
few	NA	TRBJ2-7	TRBV20-1	TGCAGTGCTAGTAGCCGCCAGGGATTCCACGAGCAGTACTTC	CSASSRQGFHEQYF
many	NA	TRBJ2-7	TRBV15	TGTGCCACCAGCAGAGAATTCGGGGGCGCAAAGACCTACGAGCAGTACTTC	CATSREFGGAKTYEQYF
NA	TRBD2	TRBJ2-7	TRBV7-4	TGTGCCAGCAGCCCCCGGACTAGCGGGAGGACCGAAGGCGAGCAGTACTTC	CASSPRTSGRTEGEQYF
many	NA	TRBJ2-5	TRBV4-3	TGCGCCAGCAGCCAAGATCCCGGGGAGACCCAGTACTTC	CASSQDPGETQYF
NA	NA	TRBJ2-1	TRBV15	TGTGCCACCAGCAGAGAGATAAGGGAGAATGAGCAGTTCTTC	CATSREIRENEQFF
many	TRBD2	TRBJ2-1	TRBV12-3/TRBV12-4	TGTGCCAGCAGTTTAGCCCTAGCGGGGGGGATGAGCTCCTACAATGAGCAGTTCTTC	CASSLALAGGMSSYNEQFF
few	NA	TRBJ2-2	TRBV7-2	TGTGCCAGCAGCCCCCCGGGGGGGACAGGACCCACCGGGGAGCTGTTTTTT	CASSPPGGTGPTGELFF
few	TRBD1	TRBJ1-4	TRBV19	TGTGCCAGTACCGGAAATCGACAGGGTGAGGTTTGGGAAAAACTGTTTTTT	CASTGNRQGEVWEKLFF
NA	TRBD2	TRBJ2-3	TRBV11-2	TGTGCCAGCAGCTTTGATCGACTAGCCGCGTATTTT	CASSFDRLAAYF
NA	NA	TRBJ1-2	TRBV29-1	TGCAGCGGGCGGACCGGCTATGGCTACACCTTC	CSGRTGYGYTF
NA	NA	TRBJ2-5	TRBV6-2/TRBV6-3	TGTGCCAGCAGTTATAACCGAGGTGGGGGCGAGACCCAGTACTTC	CASSYNRGGGETQYF
NA	TRBD1	TRBJ2-2	TRBV2	TGTGCCAGCAGCCGACAGGGCCACACCGGGGAGCTGTTTTTT	CASSRQGHTGELFF
NA	NA	TRBJ2-7	TRBV12-3/TRBV12-4	TGTGCCAGCAGTCACGAACGCTTGGGCCCCCGGCAGTACTTC	CASSHERLGPRQYF
few	NA	TRBJ2-1	TRBV7-9	TGTGCCAGCAGCTCCAATAACTTC	CASSSNNF
few	NA	TRBJ1-2	TRBV2	TGTGCCAGCAGAGCGGGACGGACCTATGGCTACACCTTC	CASRAGRTYGYTF
few	NA	TRBJ2-3	TRBV7-2	TGTGCCAGCAGCCCGGGACGCCGATGGACAGATACGCAGTATTTT	CASSPGRRWTDTQYF
NA	NA	TRBJ1-2	TRBV20-1	TGCAGTGCTAGACAGGGGAACTATGGCTACACCTTC	CSARQGNYGYTF
few	TRBD1	TRBJ1-5	TRBV28	TGTGCCAGCAGACGGGGACAGGCTAGCAATCAGCCCCAGCATTTT	CASRRGQASNQPQHF
NA	NA	TRBJ1-4	TRBV19	TGTGCCAGTACCAGAGCAACTAATGAAAAACTGTTTTTT	CASTRATNEKLFF
NA	NA	TRBJ2-1	TRBV11-3	TGTGCCAGCAGCTTAGTAAGGTCCAATGAGCAGTTCTTC	CASSLVRSNEQFF
NA	TRBD1	TRBJ1-2	TRBV7-9	TGTGCCAGCAGCTTAGAGGGGGCGGACGGCTACACCTTC	CASSLEGADGYTF
few	NA	TRBJ1-6	TRBV20-1	TGCAGTGCTACCCCGTGGCAGGGGTTTGGTTCACCCCTCCACTTT	CSATPWQGFGSPLHF
few	TRBD1	TRBJ2-2	TRBV12-3/TRBV12-4	TGTGCCAGCAGTTTATGGGACAGGAACACCGGGGAGCTGTTTTTT	CASSLWDRNTGELFF
few	NA	TRBJ2-7	TRBV10-3	TGTGCCATCAGCGGGAGCTACGAGCAGTACTTC	CAISGSYEQYF
NA	TRBD2	TRBJ2-1	TRBV7-2	TGTGCCAGCAGCCCGCAGGGACTAGCGATGTGGAATGAGCAGTTCTTC	CASSPQGLAMWNEQFF
NA	TRBD1	TRBJ2-5	TRBV18	TGTGCCAGCTCACCACCCCGAGGGGGCGCAGAGACCCAGTACTTC	CASSPPRGGAETQYF
few	NA	TRBJ1-5	TRBV5-6	TGTGCCAGCAGCTTCTTGACAGGAACGGAGAATCAGCCCCAGCATTTT	CASSFLTGTENQPQHF
many	NA	TRBJ2-3	TRBV10-3	TGTGCCATCAGTGAGACTGGCGGGCAGAGCACAGATACGCAGTATTTT	CAISETGGQSTDTQYF
NA	TRBD1	TRBJ1-2	TRBV5-6	TGTGCCAGCAGGTGGGGACAGGTCGGCTACACCTTC	CASRWGQVGYTF